This TCR beta chain comes out of a study of T cells after posttransplantation cyclophosphamide. Findings and caveats of the study: Later blood repertoires were often dominated by clones from the donor CD8+ memory compartment.

Treatment was busulfan-fludarabine conditioning, a marrow graft, and cyclophosphamide on days +3 and +4. As concerns this clone: Its antigen is currently unknown.

Only in-frame clones appear in the TCRdb table, and some are missing; sequencing was by immunoSEQ multiplex PCR. This sample yields about 40,000 clones, of which about nine tenths are seen a single time; under 2.5% belongs to the top ten. CDR1 and CDR2 from the germline V gene are LNHDA and SQIVND (reference sequence). The CDR3 loop spans 11 amino acids. V lost 10 bases and J lost 2, with 8 bases in between. Source: PBMCs, taken roughly 59 days after allogeneic stem cell transplant with posttransplant cyclophosphamide. The chain combines TRBV19 with TRBJ1-2; no reliable D call. This clonotype was obtained from a male patient aged 55 to 70 who received an allogeneic stem cell transplant from a related donor and was CMV-positive. Some T cells may be graft donor cells. The CDR3 sequence is CATDGNYGYTF. DNA of the CDR3: TGTGCCACCGACGGGAACTATGGCTACACCTTC.